The 18 T cell receptor beta chains below all came from one sample that was sequenced in a study of T cell responses to AZD1222 COVID-19 vaccine (dated by TCRdb to the early 2020s). Taken with the paper, the label for time point translates to: baseline before first vaccination. Library creation used the immunoSEQ multiplex PCR assay. This is the immuneACCESS table as TCRdb keeps it, with only in-frame sequences that have V and J called. A part of the clones is gone; compared with another copy, unresolved V genes explain less than half, and the rest is unexplained. This sample gives tens of thousands of clones in total; about three quarters of them show up just once. The top ten clonotypes cover 6.6% of the sample. The material was peripheral blood, obtained on day 0 of AZD1222 vaccination. The receptor set was obtained from an adult in good health.

Concerning this clone: A junction end diverges from the germline sequence, so it may reflect a read error. The chain uses TRBV27 and TRBJ2-3, with TRBD1 as a possible D gene (5 bases). CDR3 length equals 13 residues. Germline CDR1 MNHEY, CDR2 SMNVEV (reference sequence). In nucleotides, the CDR3 is TGTGCCAGCAGTTTATGGGGCACACATACGCAGTATTTT. The encoded protein is CASSLWGTHTQYF.

This chain's CDR3 is CASSFGEGWATEAFF. The CDR3 DNA is TGTGCCAGCTCCTTTGGGGAGGGTTGGGCCACTGAAGCTTTCTTT. V gene TRBV5-8 combines with J gene TRBJ1-1; D uncertain. V was clipped by 7 bases and J by 4 bases, with 20 bases between them. Germline CDR1 and CDR2: SGHTS and YDEGEE. There are 15 residues in the CDR3.

This chain connects TRBV6-5 to TRBJ1-2, with D unresolved. Germline-derived CDR1 and CDR2 are MNHEY and SVGAGI. The V end was cut by 8 bases, the J end by 0 bases, with 13 bases between. The CDR3 has 14 residues. DNA for the CDR3: TGTGCCAGCCGGCCGTGGGAGGCTAACTATGGCTACACCTTC. It translates to CASRPWEANYGYTF.

The gene calls are TRBV7-2 and TRBJ2-3; perhaps TRBD2 as D (5 bases). V lost 1 base and J 1 base, leaving 12 bases between the germline ends. CDR1 and CDR2 (germline): SGHTA, FQGNSA. This CDR3 has 16 amino acids. CDR3 nucleotides: TGTGCCAGCAGCTTAGATTACGCGGGTGGCACAGATACGCAGTATTTT. Translation: CASSLDYAGGTDTQYF.

The table lists this clone with a count of one. The chain is built from TRBV5-1 and TRBJ1-1, with D possibly matching TRBD1 (6 bases). The length of the CDR3 is 14 residues. Trimming took off 4 bases at V and 8 bases at J, with 18 bases between the two ends. Germline loops: CDR1 SGHRS, CDR2 YFSETQ. CDR3 loop: CASSGDTLRGEAFF. The CDR3 DNA reads TGCGCCAGCAGCGGGGACACCCTCCGCGGGGAAGCTTTCTTT.

The rearrangement links TRBV11-2 to TRBJ1-3, with D unclear. The CDR3 is made up of 16 amino acids. Germline V CDR1 and CDR2: SGHAT, FQNNGV. V lost 4 bases and J 0 bases, leaving 13 bases between the germline ends. CDR3 residues: CASSSGFGNSGNTIYF. As DNA, the CDR3 is TGTGCCAGCAGCTCCGGTTTCGGCAACTCTGGAAACACCATATATTTT.

The rearrangement uses TRBV5-4 and TRBJ2-6; D gene unclear. The V gene's germline CDR1 is SGHNT and CDR2 YYREEE (reference sequence). V was shortened by 7 bases and J by 8 bases, with 4 bases between the two germline ends. CDR3 length: 10 amino acids. CDR3 DNA: TGTGCCAGCGGGTCCAACGTCCTGACTTTC. Amino acids: CASGSNVLTF. Together with reference TRBV5-4 and TRBJ2-6, the CDR3 gives the full variable domain: ETGVTQSPTHLIKTRGQQVTLRCSSQSGHNTVSWYQQALGQGPQFIFQYYREEENGRGNFPPRFSGLQFPNYSSELNVNALELDDSALYLCASGSNVLTFGAGSRLTVL.

This rearrangement joins TRBV6-1 to TRBJ2-5; D is ambiguous. The CDR3 contains 16 residues. The V end was cut by 0 bases, the J end by 6 bases, with 17 bases between. Per germline, CDR1 MNHNS and CDR2 SASEGT. CDR3 protein: CASSEAIGNSKKTQYF. The CDR3 nucleotides are TGTGCCAGCAGTGAAGCCATTGGAAATTCCAAGAAGACCCAGTACTTC.

V gene TRBV2 combines with J gene TRBJ2-7; unclear D gene. The CDR3 consists of 15 residues. CDR1 and CDR2 from the germline V gene are SNHLY and FYNNEI. Trimming stripped 3 bases from V and 2 bases from J, with 14 bases between. CDR3 sequence: CASSDCLGTPYEQYV. For the CDR3, the DNA is TGTGCCAGCAGTGACTGCTTGGGCACCCCCTACGAGCAGTACGTC.

This clone was counted a single time. The J gene is TRBJ1-1, the V gene TRBV19, with a weak D call TRBD1 (5 bases). The CDR3 contains 15 residues. Trimming shortened V by 3 bases and J by 4 bases, and 15 bases separated the two germline ends. Germline V lookup: CDR1 LNHDA, CDR2 SQIVND (reference sequence). The CDR3 DNA is TGTGCCAGTAGTATCCAAGGGGCAGGGACCACTGAAGCTTTCTTT. This codes for CASSIQGAGTTEAFF.

The rearrangement uses TRBV15 and TRBJ2-1; D is ambiguous. The CDR3 is 17 amino acids. The germline V gene has CDR1 LNHNV and CDR2 YYDKDF (reference sequence). Trimming stripped 3 bases from V and 8 bases from J, with 23 bases between. DNA of the CDR3: TGTGCCACCAGCAGCCCCTGGAGTGGTGCCCTCAATCATGAGCAGTTCTTC. Translation: CATSSPWSGALNHEQFF.

This clone was picked up one time. The rearrangement links TRBV7-9 to TRBJ1-1; D might be TRBD1 (6 bases). Germline V gives CDR1 SEHNR, CDR2 FQNEAQ (reference sequence). Trimming removed 5 bases at V and 1 base at J, with 11 bases between. The CDR3 has 14 amino acids. The CDR3 DNA follows: TGTGCCAGCAGCCCAGGGGAATGGAACACTGAAGCTTTCTTT. Translation: CASSPGEWNTEAFF. Using reference TRBV7-9 and TRBJ1-1 for the parts outside the CDR3, the full variable domain is DTGVSQNPRHKITKRGQNVTFRCDPISEHNRLYWYRQTLGQGPEFLTYFQNEAQLEKSRLLSDRFSAERPKGSFSTLEIQRTEQGDSAMYLCASSPGEWNTEAFFGQGTRLTVV.

This clone was seen only a few times. J is TRBJ2-7 and V is TRBV19, with D perhaps matching TRBD1 (5 bases). In germline, CDR1 is LNHDA, CDR2 SQIVND (reference sequence). The CDR3 has 13 residues. The V end was cut by 5 bases, the J end by 3 bases, with 11 bases between. CDR3 region: CASSAGHLYEQYF. CDR3 DNA sequence: TGTGCCAGTAGTGCCGGACACCTCTACGAGCAGTACTTC.

This chain connects TRBV7-2 to TRBJ1-6, with 8 bases fitting TRBD1. The junction had 4 bases not matched to a gene; V was cut back by 3 bases and J by 6 bases. The CDR3 sequence is 15 residues long. CDR1 SGHTA and CDR2 FQGNSA come from the germline V gene. CDR3 loop: CASSFQTGGNSPLHF. CDR3 DNA sequence: TGTGCCAGCAGCTTCCAAACAGGGGGTAATTCACCCCTCCACTTT.

V is TRBV19 and J is TRBJ1-2; no firm D call. V lost 7 bases to trimming and J lost 0 bases, with 24 bases between them. Germline-derived CDR1 and CDR2 are LNHDA and SQIVND (reference sequence). This CDR3 comprises 18 residues. The CDR3 sequence is CASIPRYTATTANYGYTF. In DNA, the CDR3 is TGTGCCAGTATCCCTCGGTACACGGCCACTACAGCTAACTATGGCTACACCTTC.

The V and J genes are TRBV4-2 and TRBJ2-1, with TRBD1 as a possible D gene (5 bases). V was shortened by 3 bases and J by 5 bases, with 11 bases between the two germline ends. This CDR3 region has 14 residues. Germline CDR1 reads LGHNA; CDR2 reads YNFKEQ. The CDR3 DNA is TGTGCCAGCAGCCAGCCGCAAGGGGACAATGAGCAGTTCTTC. Protein: CASSQPQGDNEQFF.

By proportion, this clone is medium-sized. The chain uses TRBV6-4 and TRBJ1-6; 9 nucleotides line up with TRBD1. The length of the CDR3 is 15 residues. V gave up 0 bases and J gave up 7 bases; unmatched junction bases: 1. Germline lookup yields CDR1 MRHNA and CDR2 SNTAGT. The CDR3 nucleotides read TGTGCCAGCAGTGACTCGGGACAGGGAAATTCACCCCTCCACTTT. It encodes CASSDSGQGNSPLHF.

The genes are TRBV18 and TRBJ1-5; 7 nucleotides align to TRBD1. Per the germline V gene, CDR1 is KGHSH and CDR2 is LQKENI. J gave up 8 bases and V 4 bases, and 8 bases lay outside the gene matches. The CDR3 extends over 14 amino acids. CDR3 DNA sequence: TGTGCCAGCTCACAGAGAACAGGGGTAGAGCCCCAGCATTTT. Amino acids: CASSQRTGVEPQHF.